Following are 19 T cell receptor beta chains from one sample sequenced in a study of identical twins. TCRdb reprocessed the 5' RACE reads with MiXCR, giving one entry per CDR3 protein. Of roughly 750,000 distinct CDR3 sequences listed, around 21% are singletons. The data also belong to a second study, concerning T cells expressing NK-cell markers.

Specimen: PBMCs. These receptor sequences come from a young woman in good health.

This chain's CDR3 is CSARAGAYSYEQYF. The CDR3 nucleotides are TGCAGTGCTAGAGCGGGAGCCTACTCCTACGAGCAGTACTTC. The V gene is TRBV20-1, the J gene TRBJ2-7; TRBD2 might be the D (6 bases). V lost 1 base and J 0 bases, leaving 10 bases between the germline ends. This CDR3 spans 14 amino acids. From germline, CDR1 is DFQATT and CDR2 SNEGSKA (reference sequence).

The chain uses TRBV6-6 and TRBJ1-2; no reliable D call. CDR1 and CDR2 (germline): MNHNY, SVGAGI (reference sequence). With 2 bases removed from V and 5 bases from J, the gap between germline ends came to 9 bases. The CDR3 sequence is 13 residues long. The CDR3: CASSYEGGYGYTF. DNA of the CDR3: TGTGCCAGCAGTTACGAGGGCGGGTATGGCTACACCTTC.

The chain links TRBV18 to TRBJ2-3; D is undetermined. CDR3 length: 15 amino acids. V lost 6 bases and J lost 1, with 14 bases in between. The germline CDR1 and CDR2 sequences are KGHSH and LQKENI. CDR3: CASSVSHRGTDTQYF. CDR3 sequence (DNA): TGTGCCAGCTCTGTGTCCCACCGTGGCACAGATACGCAGTATTTT.

The table lists this clonotype with a few counts. The rearrangement links TRBV10-2 to TRBJ2-7; D is possibly TRBD2 (6 bases). Trimming removed 6 bases from V and 4 bases from J, with 10 bases in between. This CDR3 region has 12 residues. Germline V gene data show CDR1 as WSHSY and CDR2 as SAAADI. The CDR3 loop is CASRDYGYEQYF. The CDR3 region has the DNA TGCGCCAGCAGGGACTATGGTTACGAGCAGTACTTC.

The table lists this clonotype with a few counts. The chain carries TRBV12-3 or TRBV12-4 and TRBJ2-3; TRBD2 matches 7 bases. The CDR3 length is 16 residues. Trimming at V came to 5 bases and at J to 2 bases, leaving 10 bases not matched to a gene. The DNA for the CDR3 is TGTGCCAGCAGTCGCCCTAGCGGACCATCCACAGATACGCAGTATTTT. Its protein is CASSRPSGPSTDTQYF.

The chain carries TRBV12-3 or TRBV12-4 and TRBJ2-7, with 9 bases matching TRBD1. V trimming: 7 bases; J trimming: 5 bases; junction bases outside the gene matches: 12. This CDR3 region has 15 residues. The CDR3 nucleotides read TGTGCCAGCACTCCCTCTGGACAGGGGAGCCACGAGCAGTACTTC. Translated, it gives CASTPSGQGSHEQYF.

The rearrangement uses TRBV5-1 and TRBJ1-2; TRBD1 matches 11 bases. J was trimmed by 10 bases and V by 4 bases; bases with no gene match: 9. CDR3 length equals 14 residues. Germline V gene sequence: CDR1 SGHRS, CDR2 YFSETQ. CDR3 coding DNA: TGCGCCAGCAGCATCCCCGGGACAGGGGGTGACTACACCTTC. It specifies CASSIPGTGGDYTF.

The sample holds many counts of this clonotype. V gene TRBV28 combines with J gene TRBJ2-7; 9 positions agree with TRBD1. This CDR3 contains 18 residues. V trimming: 6 bases; J trimming: 6 bases; junction bases outside the gene matches: 21. The V gene's germline CDR1 is MDHEN and CDR2 SYDVKM. The CDR3 DNA is TGTGCCAGCAGCACCGGGACAGGGCTTCTTTTGGGGAATCCCGAGCAGTACTTC. Its translation: CASSTGTGLLLGNPEQYF. The entire variable domain, with the rest obtained from reference TRBV28 and TRBJ2-7, is as follows: DVKVTQSSRYLVKRTGEKVFLECVQDMDHENMFWYRQDPGLGLRLIYFSYDVKMKEKGDIPEGYSVSREKKERFSLILESASTNQTSMYLCASSTGTGLLLGNPEQYFGPGTRLTVT.

The chain joins TRBV6-2 or TRBV6-3 to TRBJ2-7, with TRBD1 as a possible D gene (5 bases). V was trimmed by 2 bases and J by 5 bases, leaving 16 bases between them. Per germline, CDR1 MNHEY and CDR2 SVGEGT. The CDR3 contains 15 residues. The CDR3 loop reads CASSYGQGRNDEQYF. CDR3 coding DNA: TGTGCCAGCAGTTACGGGCAGGGAAGAAACGACGAGCAGTACTTC.

This clonotype was counted at least ten times. One junction end disagrees with the germline gene, perhaps due to a read error. The chain carries TRBV5-1 and TRBJ2-3; no clear D gene. Germline V gives CDR1 SGHRS, CDR2 YFSETQ. This CDR3 region has 12 residues. The CDR3 DNA follows: TGTGCCAGCAGCTTGGACGGAGATACGCAGTATTTT. It specifies CASSLDGDTQYF.

In this sample, this clonotype turned up a few times. In nucleotides, the CDR3 is TGTGCCAGCAGCGCCCGACTGCAAGAGACCCAGTACTTC. As protein: CASSARLQETQYF. This chain links TRBV9 with TRBJ2-5; no clear D gene. V dropped 3 bases and J dropped 2 bases, with 8 bases sitting between them. Germline V gene data show CDR1 as SGDLS and CDR2 as YYNGEE. The CDR3 has 13 amino acids.

This clonotype has just a few counts. This chain links TRBV7-9 with TRBJ2-1, with 7 bases fitting TRBD1. The trim removed 10 bases at V and 13 bases at J, leaving 7 bases unmatched. The germline CDR1 and CDR2 sequences are SEHNR and FQNEAQ (reference sequence). This CDR3 has 10 residues. In DNA form, the CDR3 reads TGTGCCAACGGACAGGCCGCCCAGTTCTTC. This gives the protein CANGQAAQFF.

This chain connects TRBV12-3 or TRBV12-4 to TRBJ2-1, with TRBD2 identical over 9 bases. J lost 15 bases, V lost 5 bases, and 14 bases had no gene match. CDR3 length equals 14 residues. The CDR3 here is CASSVSSGTSSLFF. The CDR3 nucleotides read TGTGCCAGCAGTGTGTCATCCGGGACTAGCTCGCTGTTCTTC.

The chain couples TRBV24-1 to TRBJ2-5, with D perhaps TRBD1 or TRBD2 (6 bases each). The germline CDR1 and CDR2 sequences are KGHDR and SFDVKD. The CDR3 length is 13 residues. The germline V and J ends were trimmed by 6 bases and 4 bases, with 11 bases remaining between them. CDR3 coding DNA: TGTGCCACCAGTCCCGGGGGCTCAGAGACCCAGTACTTC. Translation: CATSPGGSETQYF.

This chain uses TRBV20-1 with TRBJ1-2; unclear D gene. The CDR3 sequence is 14 residues long. Germline V gene sequence: CDR1 DFQATT, CDR2 SNEGSKA (reference sequence). V gave up 3 bases and J gave up 8 bases, with 19 bases separating them. This CDR3 is CSASLRALEFGYTF. CDR3 in DNA: TGCAGTGCTAGTCTCCGGGCCTTAGAGTTCGGCTACACCTTC.

The chain has TRBV15 and TRBJ2-7; TRBD1 might be the D (5 bases). Germline CDR1 LNHNV, CDR2 YYDKDF (reference sequence). CDR3 length equals 13 residues. Trimming cost V 1 base and J 4 bases, with 8 bases left between them. CDR3: CATSRAGLYEQYF. Here the CDR3 DNA reads TGTGCCACCAGCAGAGCAGGGCTATACGAGCAGTACTTC.

The V call is TRBV10-3, the J call TRBJ1-5; a possible D gene is TRBD1 (5 bases). This CDR3 is 13 amino acids long. The ends were cut back, 8 bases at V and 3 bases at J, with 11 bases in the middle. CDR1 and CDR2 from the germline V gene are ENHRY and SYGVKD. The CDR3 is CAISGQDNQPQHF. CDR3 coding DNA: TGTGCCATCTCAGGGCAGGACAATCAGCCCCAGCATTTT.

The rearrangement links TRBV5-1 to TRBJ2-1; 8 bases map to TRBD2. Losses at the gene ends were 3 bases for V and 5 bases for J; bases not matched to a gene: 1. Germline CDR1 reads SGHRS; CDR2 reads YFSETQ. The CDR3 totals 13 residues. CDR3 coding DNA: TGCGCCAGCAGCTCACTAGCGGACAATGAGCAGTTCTTC. Protein sequence: CASSSLADNEQFF.

The chain links TRBV5-1 to TRBJ2-5, with D possibly being TRBD2 (6 bases). V was trimmed by 5 bases and J by 5 bases, leaving 10 bases between them. This CDR3 is 12 amino acids long. Germline V gene lookup returns CDR1 SGHRS and CDR2 YFSETQ. CDR3 DNA sequence: TGCGCCAGCAGGCGGGGTACGGAGACCCAGTACTTC. This codes for CASRRGTETQYF.